This TCR beta chain emerged from a study of T-cell memory formation after mild COVID-19. About the research overall: TCR clusters were mostly confined to one donor each.

MiXCR, run by TCRdb on the 5' RACE reads, gives a single entry per CDR3 protein. The sample records under 450,000 distinct CDR3 sequences, roughly 20% being singletons. General study findings and limits: Some clones that responded were present in memory (sampled pre-infection), which suggests cross-reactive memory joined. Researchers could not confirm that second-wave clones peaking on day 37 targeted SARS-CoV-2. Mainly CM and EM harbored the contracting CD4+ clones; mainly EMRA harbored the CD8+ ones.

The germline V and J ends were trimmed by 6 bases and 3 bases, with 12 bases remaining between them. This CDR3 comprises 14 residues. Germline CDR1 is SGHTA and CDR2 is FQGNSA. The sample holds a few counts of this clonotype. Its antigen is as yet unknown. The chain employs TRBV7-2 and TRBJ1-5; possibly TRBD1 for D (5 bases). Sequenced material: PBMCs or a T cell subset sorted from them (not recorded which). This receptor was obtained from a man aged 18 to 30 who had mild COVID-19 (a few samples of this study predate the infection). Cell type and time point are not known. The CDR3 coding sequence is TGTGCCAGCAGTTTTATGGGGCCCAATCAGCCCCAGCATTTT. Its translation is CASSFMGPNQPQHF.